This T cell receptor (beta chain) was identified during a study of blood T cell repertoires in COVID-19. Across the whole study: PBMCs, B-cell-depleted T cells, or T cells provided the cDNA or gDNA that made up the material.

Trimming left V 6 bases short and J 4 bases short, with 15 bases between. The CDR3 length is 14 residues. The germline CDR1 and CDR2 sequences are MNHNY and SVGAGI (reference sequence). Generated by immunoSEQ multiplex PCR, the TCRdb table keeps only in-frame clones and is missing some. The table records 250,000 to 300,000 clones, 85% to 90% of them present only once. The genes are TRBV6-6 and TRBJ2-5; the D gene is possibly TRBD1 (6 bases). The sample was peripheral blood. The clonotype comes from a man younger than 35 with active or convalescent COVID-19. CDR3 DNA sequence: TGTGCCAGCAGCGTACAGGGTTATCGAGAGACCCAGTACTTC. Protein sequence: CASSVQGYRETQYF.